This T cell receptor (beta chain) was sequenced during a study of T cells after yellow fever vaccination. General study results and limits: The bulk population could contribute abundant contaminating clonotypes to FACS-sorted repertoires. Subsequent to the booster, the majority of primary-vaccination clones reappeared (around 95% CD4, approximately 85% CD8). Secondary responses were weaker yet peaked faster, day 5 versus 15.

CDR1 SEHNR and CDR2 FQNEAQ come from the germline V gene (reference sequence). CDR3 length equals 13 residues. Trimming removed 2 bases from V and 6 bases from J, with 10 bases in between. Points on this clonotype: Its matching antigen is unknown.

Universal primer sites and UMIs were introduced during 5'RACE template-switching synthesis of TCR cDNA. TCRdb re-called the 5' RACE reads with MiXCR, one entry per CDR3 protein. The top ten clones hold 3% to 4% of a sample with more than 300,000 distinct CDR3 sequences, over 8.5% of them seen once. This clonotype originated in a man in his late teens or twenties who received the YFV17D yellow fever vaccine. The sequencing used CD4+ T cells sorted from PBMCs, collected 45 days after the yellow fever booster vaccination. V usage is TRBV7-9 and J usage is TRBJ1-2; weak D call: TRBD1 (5 bases). As DNA, the CDR3 is TGTGCCAGCAGCTTATCAGGGTTCAATGGCTACACCTTC. It specifies CASSLSGFNGYTF. The full variable domain, its missing parts supplied by reference TRBV7-9 and TRBJ1-2, is DTGVSQNPRHKITKRGQNVTFRCDPISEHNRLYWYRQTLGQGPEFLTYFQNEAQLEKSRLLSDRFSAERPKGSFSTLEIQRTEQGDSAMYLCASSLSGFNGYTFGSGTRLTVV.